The present TCR beta chain was sequenced within a study of T cell responses to AZD1222 COVID-19 vaccine. The CDR3 totals 13 residues. V lost 6 bases and J 2 bases, leaving 14 bases between the germline ends. Germline lookup yields CDR1 SQVTM and CDR2 ANQGSEA. TCRdb keeps only in-frame clones here, not all; method: immunoSEQ multiplex PCR. The sample shows 100,000 or so clones, roughly 82% of them seen only once. The chain links TRBV29-1 to TRBJ2-7; tentative D call: TRBD2 (6 bases). This receptor was obtained from an adult in good health. The sequencing used peripheral blood, collected on day 0 of AZD1222 vaccination. The CDR3 DNA reads TGCAGCGTCAGAGGACGGGGGACCTACGAGCAGTACTTC. Its translation: CSVRGRGTYEQYF.